This record looks at one T cell receptor beta chain sequence and its context. The antigen is unknown. The CDR3 sequence is 13 residues long. The V end was cut by 5 bases, the J end by 13 bases, with 15 bases between. Data came from immunoSEQ multiplex PCR; TCRdb stores just in-frame clones and leaves some out. The profile shows around 220,000 clones, roughly 94% of them singletons. This record comes from a study of T cell responses to AZD1222 COVID-19 vaccine. Study-wide results and limits: Donors were chiefly white British, with a greater number of females, and clonal diversity was perhaps underestimated. An increase in Spike-specific TCR breadth and depth was observed after two AZD1222 doses.

The sequence was obtained from an adult who received the MenACWY meningococcal vaccine as a control. The input for sequencing was peripheral blood, taken 28 days after the second dose of the MenACWY control vaccine. The chain carries TRBV12-3 or TRBV12-4 and TRBJ1-6; D is possibly TRBD1 (5 bases). For the CDR3, the DNA is TGTGCCAGCAGTATGCTCCGGGACGACCCCCTCCACTTT. This codes for CASSMLRDDPLHF.